At least ten counts were recorded for the clone carrying this TCR beta chain. This sample is drawn from a study of spatial heterogeneity in lung cancer. As for the study in general: Raw reads showed each unique TCR and UMI combination turning up more than ten times on average.

Each TCR cDNA molecule carried a unique molecular identifier. TCRdb re-called the 5' RACE reads through MiXCR, storing one row per CDR3 protein. The profile shows roughly 16,000 distinct CDR3 sequences, around 21% of them singletons. CDR3 length: 12 residues. The V gene's germline CDR1 is SEHNR and CDR2 FQNEAQ (reference sequence). V was clipped by 2 bases and J by 4 bases, with 5 bases between them. Time point: sample taken at primary tumor resection. The authors sequenced whole RNA from tumor, nontumor lung or frozen PBMC without sorting. Patients with untreated early-stage non-small cell lung cancer, numbering 72, were the donors.

The sequence was collected from a female donor with early-stage non-small cell lung cancer. V usage is TRBV7-9 and J usage is TRBJ1-1; D is unresolved. Sequences were derived from PBMCs, sampled at surgery. This chain's CDR3 is CASSLRGTEAFF. CDR3 DNA: TGTGCCAGCAGCTTAAGAGGCACTGAAGCTTTCTTT.